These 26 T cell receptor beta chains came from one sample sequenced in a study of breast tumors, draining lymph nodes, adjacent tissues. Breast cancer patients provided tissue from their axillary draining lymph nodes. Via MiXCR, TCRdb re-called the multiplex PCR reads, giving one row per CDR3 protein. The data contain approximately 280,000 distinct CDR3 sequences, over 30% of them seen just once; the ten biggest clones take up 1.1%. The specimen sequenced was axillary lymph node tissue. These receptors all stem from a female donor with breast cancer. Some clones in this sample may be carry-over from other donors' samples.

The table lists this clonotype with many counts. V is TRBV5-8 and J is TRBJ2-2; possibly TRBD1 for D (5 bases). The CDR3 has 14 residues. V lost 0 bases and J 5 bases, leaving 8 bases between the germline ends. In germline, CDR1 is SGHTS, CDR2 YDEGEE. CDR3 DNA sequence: TGTGCCAGCAGCTTGGACCAGGGAACCGGGGAGCTGTTTTTT. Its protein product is CASSLDQGTGELFF. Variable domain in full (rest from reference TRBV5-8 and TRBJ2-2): EAGVTQSPTHLIKTRGQQATLRCSPISGHTSVYWYQQALGLGLQFLLWYDEGEERNRGNFPPRFSGRQFPNYSSELNVNALELEDSALYLCASSLDQGTGELFFGEGSRLTVL.

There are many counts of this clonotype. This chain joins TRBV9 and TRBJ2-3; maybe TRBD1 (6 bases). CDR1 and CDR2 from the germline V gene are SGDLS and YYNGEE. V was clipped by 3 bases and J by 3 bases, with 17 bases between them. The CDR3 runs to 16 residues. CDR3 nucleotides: TGTGCCAGCAGCGCTCGACCACAGGGCGGAACAGATACGCAGTATTTT. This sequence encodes CASSARPQGGTDTQYF.

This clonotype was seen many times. The CDR3 here is CASSPGTSFNEQFF. The CDR3, as DNA: TGTGCCAGCAGCCCCGGGACTAGCTTCAATGAGCAGTTCTTC. The chain recombines TRBV7-3 with TRBJ2-1, with 9 bases fitting TRBD2. Trimming took 5 bases from V and 6 from J; bases not matched to a gene: 5. This CDR3 is 14 amino acids long. Germline CDR1 reads SGHTA; CDR2 reads FQGTGA.

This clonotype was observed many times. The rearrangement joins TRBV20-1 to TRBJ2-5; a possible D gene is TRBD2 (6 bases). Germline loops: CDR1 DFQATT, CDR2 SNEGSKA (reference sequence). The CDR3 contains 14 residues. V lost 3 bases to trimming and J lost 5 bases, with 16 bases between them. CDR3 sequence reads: CSASSLREVETQYF. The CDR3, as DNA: TGCAGTGCTAGTTCTCTGAGGGAGGTTGAGACCCAGTACTTC.

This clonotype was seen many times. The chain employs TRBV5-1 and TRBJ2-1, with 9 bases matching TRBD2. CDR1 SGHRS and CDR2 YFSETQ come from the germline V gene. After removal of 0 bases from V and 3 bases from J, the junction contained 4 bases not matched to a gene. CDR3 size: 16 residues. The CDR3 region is CASSLAGLALYNEQFF. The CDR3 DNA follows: TGCGCCAGCAGCTTGGCCGGACTAGCGCTCTACAATGAGCAGTTCTTC.

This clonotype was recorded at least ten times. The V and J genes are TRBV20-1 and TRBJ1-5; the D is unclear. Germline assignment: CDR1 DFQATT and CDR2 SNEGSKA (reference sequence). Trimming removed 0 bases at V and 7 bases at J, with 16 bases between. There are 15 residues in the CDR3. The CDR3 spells CSARDEKTAGQPQHF. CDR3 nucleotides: TGCAGTGCTAGAGATGAAAAAACGGCCGGACAGCCCCAGCATTTT.

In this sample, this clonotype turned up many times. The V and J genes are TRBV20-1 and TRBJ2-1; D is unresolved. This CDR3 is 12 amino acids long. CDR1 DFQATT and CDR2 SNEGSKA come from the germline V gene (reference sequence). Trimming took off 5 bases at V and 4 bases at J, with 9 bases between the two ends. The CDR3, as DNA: TGCAGTGCTCCGACCGTATACAATGAGCAGTTCTTC. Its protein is CSAPTVYNEQFF.

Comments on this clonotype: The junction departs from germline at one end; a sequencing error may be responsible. CDR3 in amino acids: CASSSTSGNNSPLHF. The CDR3 DNA sequence: TGCGCCAGTAGTTCCACATCGGGGAATAATTCACCCCTCCACTTT. The chain recombines TRBV19 with TRBJ1-6; no reliable D call. Per germline, CDR1 LNHDA and CDR2 SQIVND (reference sequence). This CDR3 has 15 amino acids.

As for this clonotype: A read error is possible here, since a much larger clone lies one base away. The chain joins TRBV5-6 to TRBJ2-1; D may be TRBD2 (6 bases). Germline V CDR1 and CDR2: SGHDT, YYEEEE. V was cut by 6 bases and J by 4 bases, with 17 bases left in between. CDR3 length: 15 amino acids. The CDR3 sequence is CASIITGTLYNEQFF. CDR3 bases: TGTGCCAGCATCATTACCGGGACTTTATACAATGAGCAGTTCTTC.

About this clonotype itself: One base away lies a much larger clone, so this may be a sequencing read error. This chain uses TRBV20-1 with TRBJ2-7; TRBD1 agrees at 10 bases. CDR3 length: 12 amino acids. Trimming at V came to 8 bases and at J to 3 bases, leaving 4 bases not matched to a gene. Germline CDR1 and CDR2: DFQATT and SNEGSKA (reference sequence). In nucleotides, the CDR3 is TGCAGTACTCGGGACAGGGGCTACGAGCAGTACTTC. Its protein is CSTRDRGYEQYF.

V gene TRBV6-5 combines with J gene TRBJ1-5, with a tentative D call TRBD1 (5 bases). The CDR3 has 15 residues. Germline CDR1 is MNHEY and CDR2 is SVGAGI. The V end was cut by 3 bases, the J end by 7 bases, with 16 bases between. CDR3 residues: CASSYGSGKYQPQHF. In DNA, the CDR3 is TGTGCCAGCAGTTATGGGTCAGGGAAGTACCAGCCCCAGCATTTT.

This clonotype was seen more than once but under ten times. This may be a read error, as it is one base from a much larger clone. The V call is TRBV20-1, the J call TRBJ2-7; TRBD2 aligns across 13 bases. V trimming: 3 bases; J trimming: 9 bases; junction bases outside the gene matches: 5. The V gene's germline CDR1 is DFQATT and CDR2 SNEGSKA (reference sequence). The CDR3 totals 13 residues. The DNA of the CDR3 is TGCAGTGCTAGGACTAGCGGGAGGAACGCGCAGTACTTC. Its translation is CSARTSGRNAQYF.

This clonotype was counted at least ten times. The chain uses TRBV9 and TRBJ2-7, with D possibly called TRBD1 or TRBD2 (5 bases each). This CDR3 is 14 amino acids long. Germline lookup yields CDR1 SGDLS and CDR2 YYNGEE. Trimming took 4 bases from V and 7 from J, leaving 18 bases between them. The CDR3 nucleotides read TGTGCCAGCAGCCCCGGGACCGCCTCTTGGGAGCAGTACTTC. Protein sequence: CASSPGTASWEQYF.

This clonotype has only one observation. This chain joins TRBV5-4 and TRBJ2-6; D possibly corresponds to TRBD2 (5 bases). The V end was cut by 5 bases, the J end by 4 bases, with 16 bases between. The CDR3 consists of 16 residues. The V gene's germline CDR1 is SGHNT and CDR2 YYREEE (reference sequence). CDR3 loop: CASSQERPRGANVLTF. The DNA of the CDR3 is TGTGCCAGCAGTCAAGAGCGGCCGCGAGGGGCCAACGTCCTGACTTTC.

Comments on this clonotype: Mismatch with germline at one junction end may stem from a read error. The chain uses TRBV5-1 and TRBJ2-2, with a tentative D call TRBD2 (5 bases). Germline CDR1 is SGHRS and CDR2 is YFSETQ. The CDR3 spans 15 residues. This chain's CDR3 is CASSLRQANTGELLF. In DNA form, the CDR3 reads TGCGCCAGCAGCCTCCGGCAGGCCAACACCGGGGAGCTGCTTTTT.

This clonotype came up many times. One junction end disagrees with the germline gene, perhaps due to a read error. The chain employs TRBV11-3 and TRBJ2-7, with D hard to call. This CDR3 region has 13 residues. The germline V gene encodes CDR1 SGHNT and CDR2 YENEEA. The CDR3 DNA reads TGTGCCAGCAGCTGGGGTGGTTCCTCCGAGCAGTACTTC. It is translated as CASSWGGSSEQYF.

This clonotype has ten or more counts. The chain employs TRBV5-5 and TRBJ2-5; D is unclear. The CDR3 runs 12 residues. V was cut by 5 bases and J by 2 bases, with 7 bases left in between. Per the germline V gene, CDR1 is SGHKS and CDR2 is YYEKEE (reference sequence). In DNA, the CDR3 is TGTGCCAGCAGTACGGCACAAGAGACCCAGTACTTC. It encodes CASSTAQETQYF.

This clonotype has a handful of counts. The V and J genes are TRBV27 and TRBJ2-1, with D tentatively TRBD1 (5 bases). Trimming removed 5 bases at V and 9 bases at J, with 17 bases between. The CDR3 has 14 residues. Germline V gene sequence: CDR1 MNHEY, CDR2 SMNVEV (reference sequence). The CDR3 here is CASSPTPDNSEQFF. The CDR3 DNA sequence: TGTGCCAGCAGTCCCACACCGGACAACTCTGAGCAGTTCTTC.

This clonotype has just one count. The CDR3 loop reads CSLEGSPNEQFF. In DNA, the CDR3 is TGCAGCTTAGAGGGCAGCCCTAATGAGCAGTTCTTC. This chain connects TRBV29-1 to TRBJ2-1, with D perhaps matching TRBD2 (5 bases). The germline CDR1 and CDR2 sequences are SQVTM and ANQGSEA. The CDR3 is 12 amino acids. Trimming shortened V by 8 bases and J by 7 bases, and 15 bases separated the two germline ends.

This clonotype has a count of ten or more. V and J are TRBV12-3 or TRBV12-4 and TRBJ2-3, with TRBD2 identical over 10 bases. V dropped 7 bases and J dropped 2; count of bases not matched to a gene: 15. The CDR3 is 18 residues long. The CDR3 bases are TGTGCCAGCACTTGGGCTAGCGGGAGAGTGGAGTTCACAGATACGCAGTATTTT. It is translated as CASTWASGRVEFTDTQYF.

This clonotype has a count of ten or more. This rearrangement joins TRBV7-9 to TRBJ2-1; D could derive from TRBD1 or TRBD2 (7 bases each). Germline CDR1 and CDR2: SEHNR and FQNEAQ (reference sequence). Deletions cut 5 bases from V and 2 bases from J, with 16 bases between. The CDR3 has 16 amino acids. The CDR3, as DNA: TGTGCCAGCAGCCAGGGGGGGGGAGGGCCCTACAATGAGCAGTTCTTC. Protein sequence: CASSQGGGGPYNEQFF.

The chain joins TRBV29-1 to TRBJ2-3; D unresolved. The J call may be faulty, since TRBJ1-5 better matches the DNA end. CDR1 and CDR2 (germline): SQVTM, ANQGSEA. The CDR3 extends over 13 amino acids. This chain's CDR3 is CSASGLASDTQHF. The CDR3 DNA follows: TGCAGCGCCAGTGGTCTAGCGTCAGATACGCAGCATTTT.

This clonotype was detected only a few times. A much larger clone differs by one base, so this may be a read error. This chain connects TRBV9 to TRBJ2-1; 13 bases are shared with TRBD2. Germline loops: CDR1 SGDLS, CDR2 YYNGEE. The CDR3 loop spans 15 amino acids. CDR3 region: CASSEGLAGSNEPFF. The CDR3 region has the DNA TGTGCCAGCAGCGAGGGACTAGCGGGATCAAATGAGCCGTTCTTC.

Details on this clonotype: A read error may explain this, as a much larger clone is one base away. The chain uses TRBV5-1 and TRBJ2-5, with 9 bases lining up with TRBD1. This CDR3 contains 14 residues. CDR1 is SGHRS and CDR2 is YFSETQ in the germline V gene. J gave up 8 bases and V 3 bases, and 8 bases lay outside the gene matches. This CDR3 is CASSSGTGSDTQYF. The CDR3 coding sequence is TGCGCCAGCAGCTCGGGGACAGGGAGTGACACCCAGTACTTC.

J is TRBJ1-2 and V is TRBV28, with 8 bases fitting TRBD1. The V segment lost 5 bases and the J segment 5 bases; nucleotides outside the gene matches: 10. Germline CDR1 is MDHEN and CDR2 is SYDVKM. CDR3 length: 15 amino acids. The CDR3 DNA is TGTGCCAGCAGTGGAGACAGGGGAGCTTTTTATGGCTACACCTTC. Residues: CASSGDRGAFYGYTF.

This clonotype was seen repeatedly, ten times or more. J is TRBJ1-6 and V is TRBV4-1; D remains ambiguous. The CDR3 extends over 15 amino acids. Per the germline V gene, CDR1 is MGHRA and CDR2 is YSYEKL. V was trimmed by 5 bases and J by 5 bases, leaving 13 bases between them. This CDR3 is CASSSPQTNNSPLHF. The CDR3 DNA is TGCGCCAGCAGCTCCCCGCAGACCAATAATTCACCCCTCCACTTT.